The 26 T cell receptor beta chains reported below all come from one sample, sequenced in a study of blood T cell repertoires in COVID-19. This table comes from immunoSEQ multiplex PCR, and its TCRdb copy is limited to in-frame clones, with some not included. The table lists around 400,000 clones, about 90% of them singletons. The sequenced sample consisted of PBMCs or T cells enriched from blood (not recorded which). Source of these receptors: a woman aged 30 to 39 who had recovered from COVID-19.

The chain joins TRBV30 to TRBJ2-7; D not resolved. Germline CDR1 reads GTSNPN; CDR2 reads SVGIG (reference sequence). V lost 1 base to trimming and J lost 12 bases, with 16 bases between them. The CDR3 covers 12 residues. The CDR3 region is CAWSGLAPPAYF. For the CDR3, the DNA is TGTGCCTGGAGTGGTCTGGCCCCTCCCGCGTACTTC.

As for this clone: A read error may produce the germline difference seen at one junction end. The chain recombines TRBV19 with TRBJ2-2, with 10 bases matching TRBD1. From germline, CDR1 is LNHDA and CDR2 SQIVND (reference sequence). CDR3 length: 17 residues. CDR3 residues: CASSIVTGGANTGELFF. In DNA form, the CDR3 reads TGTGCCAGTAGTATAGTGACAGGGGGCGCGAATACCGGGGAGCTGTTTTTT.

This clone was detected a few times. The CDR3 here is CASSHPSPEAFF. CDR3 DNA sequence: TGCGCCAGCAGCCATCCCTCTCCTGAAGCTTTCTTT. This sequence joins TRBV4-1 and TRBJ1-1; D gene uncertain. V shed 3 bases and J shed 6 bases, with 8 bases lying between them. CDR1 MGHRA and CDR2 YSYEKL come from the germline V gene. The CDR3 extends over 12 amino acids.

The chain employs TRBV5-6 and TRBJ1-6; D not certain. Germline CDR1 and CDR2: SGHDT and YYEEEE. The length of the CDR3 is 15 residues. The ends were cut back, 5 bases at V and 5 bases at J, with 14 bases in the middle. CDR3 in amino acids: CASRPRGRNNSPLHF. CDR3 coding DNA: TGTGCCAGCAGGCCCCGCGGCCGGAATAATTCACCCCTCCACTTT.

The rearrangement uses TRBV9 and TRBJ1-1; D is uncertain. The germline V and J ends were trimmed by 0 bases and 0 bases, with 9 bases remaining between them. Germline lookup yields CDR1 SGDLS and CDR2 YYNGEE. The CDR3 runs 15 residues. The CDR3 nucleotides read TGTGCCAGCAGCGTAGGGCTACAGATGAACACTGAAGCTTTCTTT. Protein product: CASSVGLQMNTEAFF.

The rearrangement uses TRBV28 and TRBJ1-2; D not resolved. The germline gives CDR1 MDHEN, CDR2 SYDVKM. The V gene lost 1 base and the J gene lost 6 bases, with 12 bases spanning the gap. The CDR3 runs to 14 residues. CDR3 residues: CASSLSGGFDGYTF. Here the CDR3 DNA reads TGTGCCAGCAGTTTATCAGGAGGGTTCGATGGCTACACCTTC.

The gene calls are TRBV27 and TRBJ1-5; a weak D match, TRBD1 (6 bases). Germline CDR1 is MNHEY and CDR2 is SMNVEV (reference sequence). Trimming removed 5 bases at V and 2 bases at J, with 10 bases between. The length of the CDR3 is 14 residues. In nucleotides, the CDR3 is TGTGCCAGCAGTCCGGGGGGCGGCAATCAGCCCCAGCATTTT. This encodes CASSPGGGNQPQHF.

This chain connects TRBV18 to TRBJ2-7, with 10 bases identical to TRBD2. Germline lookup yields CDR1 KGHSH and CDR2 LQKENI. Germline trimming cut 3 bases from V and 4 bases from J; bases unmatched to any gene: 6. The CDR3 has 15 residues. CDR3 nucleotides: TGTGCCAGCTCACCCGCTAGCGGGAGTCAGTACGAGCAGTACTTC. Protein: CASSPASGSQYEQYF.

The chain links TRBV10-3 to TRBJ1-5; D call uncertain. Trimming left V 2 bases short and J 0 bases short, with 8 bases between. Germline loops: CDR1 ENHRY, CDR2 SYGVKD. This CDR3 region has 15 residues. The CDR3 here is CAISEKRSSNQPQHF. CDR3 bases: TGTGCCATCAGTGAGAAGAGGAGTAGCAATCAGCCCCAGCATTTT.

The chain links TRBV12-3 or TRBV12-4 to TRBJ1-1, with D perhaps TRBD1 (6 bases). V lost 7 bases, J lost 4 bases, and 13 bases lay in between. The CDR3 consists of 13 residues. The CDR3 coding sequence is TGTGCCAGCACCTACAGAGGGGGCACTGAAGCTTTCTTT. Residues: CASTYRGGTEAFF.

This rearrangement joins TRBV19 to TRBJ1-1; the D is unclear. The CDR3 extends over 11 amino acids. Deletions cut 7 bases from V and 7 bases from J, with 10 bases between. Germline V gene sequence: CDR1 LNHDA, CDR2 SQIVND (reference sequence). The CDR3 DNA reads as TGTGCCAGTACCCTCGGTTTTGAAGCTTTCTTT. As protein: CASTLGFEAFF.

CDR3 nucleotide sequence: TGTGCCTGGAGTGTTGTCAGAGCGGACTATGGCTACACCTTC. Its translation is CAWSVVRADYGYTF. V is TRBV30 and J is TRBJ1-2; D gene uncertain. V lost 0 bases to trimming and J lost 3 bases, with 11 bases between them. CDR1 is GTSNPN and CDR2 is SVGIG in the germline V gene (reference sequence). There are 14 residues in the CDR3.

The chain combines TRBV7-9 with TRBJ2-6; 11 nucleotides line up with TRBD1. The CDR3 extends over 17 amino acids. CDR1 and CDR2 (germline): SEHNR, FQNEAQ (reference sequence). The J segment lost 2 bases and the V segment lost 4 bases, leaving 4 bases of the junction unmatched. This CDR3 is CASSSWTGGAGANVLTF. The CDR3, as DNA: TGTGCCAGCAGCTCCTGGACAGGGGGCGCTGGGGCCAACGTCCTGACTTTC.

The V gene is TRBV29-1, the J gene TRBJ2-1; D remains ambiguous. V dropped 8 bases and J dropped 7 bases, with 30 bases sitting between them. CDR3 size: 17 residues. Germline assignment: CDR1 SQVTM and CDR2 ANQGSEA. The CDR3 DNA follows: TGCAGCACCCAACCGAGTCTAGGCTGGAGTATTCGAAATGAGCAGTTCTTC. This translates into CSTQPSLGWSIRNEQFF.

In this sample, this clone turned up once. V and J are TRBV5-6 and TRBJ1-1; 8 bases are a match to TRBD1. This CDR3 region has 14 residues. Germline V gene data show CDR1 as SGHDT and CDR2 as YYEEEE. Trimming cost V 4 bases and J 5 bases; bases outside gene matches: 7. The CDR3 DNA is TGTGCCAGCAGCACGGCAGGGGGCTTGACTGAAGCTTTCTTT. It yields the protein CASSTAGGLTEAFF.

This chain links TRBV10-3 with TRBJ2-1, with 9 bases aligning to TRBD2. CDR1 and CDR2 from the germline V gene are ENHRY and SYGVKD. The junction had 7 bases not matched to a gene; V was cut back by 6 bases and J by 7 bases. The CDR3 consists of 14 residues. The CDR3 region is CAISEGTSGNEQFF. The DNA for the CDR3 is TGTGCCATCAGCGAGGGAACTAGCGGGAATGAGCAGTTCTTC.

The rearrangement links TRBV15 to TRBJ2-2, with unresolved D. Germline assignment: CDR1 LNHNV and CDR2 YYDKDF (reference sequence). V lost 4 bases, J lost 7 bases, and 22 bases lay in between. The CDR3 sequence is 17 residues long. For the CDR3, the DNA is TGTGCCACCAGCATAGGTCGTGCGCGGCCGGCCGGCGGGGAGCTGTTTTTT. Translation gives CATSIGRARPAGGELFF.

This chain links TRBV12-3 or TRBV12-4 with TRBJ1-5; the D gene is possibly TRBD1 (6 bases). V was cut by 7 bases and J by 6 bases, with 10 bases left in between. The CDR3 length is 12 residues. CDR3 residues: CASTSGVQPQHF. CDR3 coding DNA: TGTGCCAGCACTTCAGGGGTTCAGCCCCAGCATTTT.

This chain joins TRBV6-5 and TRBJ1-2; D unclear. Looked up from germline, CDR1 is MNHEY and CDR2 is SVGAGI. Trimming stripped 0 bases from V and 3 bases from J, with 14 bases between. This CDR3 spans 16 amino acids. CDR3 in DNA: TGTGCCAGCAGTTACTCCTCCGGTGTAGTTGACTATGGCTACACCTTC. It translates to CASSYSSGVVDYGYTF.

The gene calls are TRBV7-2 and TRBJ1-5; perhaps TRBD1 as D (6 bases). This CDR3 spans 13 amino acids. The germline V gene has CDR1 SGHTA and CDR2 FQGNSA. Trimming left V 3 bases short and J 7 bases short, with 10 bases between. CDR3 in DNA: TGTGCCAGCAGCTTCACAGGGCAACAGCCCCAGCATTTT. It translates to CASSFTGQQPQHF. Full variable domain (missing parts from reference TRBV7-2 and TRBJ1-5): GAGVSQSPSNKVTEKGKDVELRCDPISGHTALYWYRQSLGQGLEFLIYFQGNSAPDKSGLPSDRFSAERTGGSVSTLTIQRTQQEDSAVYLCASSFTGQQPQHFGDGTRLSIL.

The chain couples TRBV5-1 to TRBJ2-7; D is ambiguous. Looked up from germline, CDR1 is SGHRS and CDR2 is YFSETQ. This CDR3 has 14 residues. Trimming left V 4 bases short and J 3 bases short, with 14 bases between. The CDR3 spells CASSGPTAHYEQYF. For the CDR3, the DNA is TGCGCCAGCAGCGGGCCCACGGCTCACTACGAGCAGTACTTC.

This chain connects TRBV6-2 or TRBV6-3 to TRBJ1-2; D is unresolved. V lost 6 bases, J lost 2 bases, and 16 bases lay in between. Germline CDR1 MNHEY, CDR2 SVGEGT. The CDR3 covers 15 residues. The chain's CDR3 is CASSREGGPNYGYTF. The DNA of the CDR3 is TGTGCCAGCAGCCGCGAAGGAGGCCCGAACTATGGCTACACCTTC.

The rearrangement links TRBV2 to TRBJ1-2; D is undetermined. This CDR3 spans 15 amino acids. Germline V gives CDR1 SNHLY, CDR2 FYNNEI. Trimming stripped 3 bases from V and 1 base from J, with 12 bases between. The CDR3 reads CASSEPGRGNYGYTF. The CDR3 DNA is TGTGCCAGCAGTGAGCCAGGACGGGGTAACTATGGCTACACCTTC. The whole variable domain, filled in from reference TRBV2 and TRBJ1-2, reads EPEVTQTPSHQVTQMGQEVILRCVPISNHLYFYWYRQILGQKVEFLVSFYNNEISEKSEIFDDQFSVERPDGSNFTLKIRSTKLEDSAMYFCASSEPGRGNYGYTFGSGTRLTVV.

The CDR3 loop reads CASTNRVGQEGEKLFF. The CDR3 coding sequence is TGTGCCAGCACGAACCGCGTGGGGCAGGAAGGTGAAAAACTGTTTTTT. V is TRBV12-1 and J is TRBJ1-4; the table's D call, TRBD1, has no DNA check behind it. TRBV12-1 is reported as a pseudogene. The CDR3 has 16 residues.

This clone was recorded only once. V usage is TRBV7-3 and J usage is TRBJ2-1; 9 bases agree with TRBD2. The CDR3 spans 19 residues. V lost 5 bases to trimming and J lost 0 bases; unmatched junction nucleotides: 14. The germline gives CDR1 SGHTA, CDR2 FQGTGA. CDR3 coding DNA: TGTGCCAGCAGCACCATAGAACGAAGGACTAGCGTCTCCTACAATGAGCAGTTCTTC. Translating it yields CASSTIERRTSVSYNEQFF.

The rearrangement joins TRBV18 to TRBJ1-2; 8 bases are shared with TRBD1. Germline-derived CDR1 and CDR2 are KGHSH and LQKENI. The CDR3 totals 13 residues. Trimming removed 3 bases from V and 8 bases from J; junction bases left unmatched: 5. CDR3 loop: CASSPDRVGGYTF. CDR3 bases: TGTGCCAGCTCACCGGACAGGGTCGGCGGCTACACCTTC.